Each of the 2 T cell receptor beta chains below was sequenced from the same sample in a study of T cells after yellow fever vaccination. TCRdb re-called the 5' RACE reads through MiXCR, storing one row per CDR3 protein. Of some 350,000 distinct CDR3 sequences in the sample, approximately 4% were seen once. The sample consisted of PBMCs, taken 5 days after the yellow fever booster vaccination. These receptors were collected from a man younger than 35 who received the YFV17D yellow fever vaccine.

The genes are TRBV7-9 and TRBJ2-2; 8 bases line up with TRBD2. Per the germline V gene, CDR1 is SEHNR and CDR2 is FQNEAQ (reference sequence). CDR3 length equals 13 residues. The trim removed 5 bases at V and 6 bases at J, leaving 2 bases unmatched. CDR3 protein: CASSAGGAGELFF. Here the CDR3 DNA reads TGTGCCAGCAGCGCGGGAGGCGCCGGGGAGCTGTTTTTT.

This clonotype was seen many times. The chain links TRBV11-2 to TRBJ2-7; 11 positions agree with TRBD2. The CDR3 spans 17 residues. J was trimmed by 2 bases and V by 2 bases; bases with no gene match: 8. Germline V CDR1 and CDR2: SGHAT, FQNNGV. The CDR3 reads CASSLLAGGLVTYEQYF. Written as DNA, the CDR3 is TGTGCCAGCAGCTTACTAGCGGGGGGCCTGGTTACCTACGAGCAGTACTTC.